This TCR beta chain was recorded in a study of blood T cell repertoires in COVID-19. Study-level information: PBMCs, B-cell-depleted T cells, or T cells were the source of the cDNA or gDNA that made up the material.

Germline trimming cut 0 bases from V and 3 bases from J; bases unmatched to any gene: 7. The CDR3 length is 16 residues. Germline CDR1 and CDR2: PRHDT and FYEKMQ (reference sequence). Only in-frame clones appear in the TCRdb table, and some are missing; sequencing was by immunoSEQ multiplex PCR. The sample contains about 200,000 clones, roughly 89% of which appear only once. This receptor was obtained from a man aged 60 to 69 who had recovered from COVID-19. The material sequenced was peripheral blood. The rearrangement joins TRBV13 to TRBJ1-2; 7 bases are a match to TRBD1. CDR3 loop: CASSLGRGRTDYGYTF. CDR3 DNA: TGTGCCAGCAGCTTAGGTAGGGGGCGAACTGACTATGGCTACACCTTC.